A selection of T cell receptor beta chains follows, all from one sample in a study of cytomegalovirus exposure and HLA in healthy donors. Generated by immunoSEQ multiplex PCR, the TCRdb table keeps only in-frame clones and is missing some. The sample includes over 150,000 clones, roughly four fifths of them seen just once. Sequencing was carried out using PBMCs. The receptors were gathered from a man over 45 in good health and CMV-seronegative. Each CDR3 is given with its conserved first and last residue. The D gene is left open where the match is weak. Rows may omit the clone size; those that give it use once, few, many or a size class.

V,size,J,D,DNA,CDR3
TRBV28,NA,TRBJ2-7,NA,TGTGCCAGCACCCCCGGGGGAGAAGTGCAGTACTTC,CASTPGGEVQYF
TRBV10-3,NA,TRBJ2-3,NA,TGTGCCATCAGTCCCTCCGGGAGTGGGTTTACGCAGTATTTT,CAISPSGSGFTQYF
TRBV6-4,few,TRBJ2-1,TRBD2,TGTGCCAGCAGTGCCATAAGCGGGAGCTCCTACAATGAGCAGTTCTTC,CASSAISGSSYNEQFF
TRBV6-5,NA,TRBJ2-7,TRBD1,TGTGCCAGCAGTTGGACAGGGGGGCACGAGCAGTACTTC,CASSWTGGHEQYF
TRBV6-1,NA,TRBJ2-5,TRBD2,TGTGCCAGCAGTGAAAGGGGACTACAAGAGACCCAGTACTTC,CASSERGLQETQYF
TRBV7-9,NA,TRBJ2-1,NA,TGTGCCAGCAGCTTAGCCAGCGGGCAAAATGAGCAGTTCTTC,CASSLASGQNEQFF
TRBV5-1,NA,TRBJ2-3,NA,TGCGCCAGCAGCTTGGGGGGGGTTCTACTCGCAGATACGCAGTATTTT,CASSLGGVLLADTQYF
TRBV5-4,NA,TRBJ2-1,NA,TGTGCCAGCAGTTTTTCGACAGGTTTGGAGCAGTTCTTC,CASSFSTGLEQFF
TRBV2,NA,TRBJ1-4,TRBD1,TGTGCCAGCAGTAAAAGGGACAGGGGAGGCGAAAAACTGTTTTTT,CASSKRDRGGEKLFF
TRBV7-3,NA,TRBJ2-7,TRBD1,TGTGCCAGCAGCCCCCGGGACAGGATATACGAGCAGTACTTC,CASSPRDRIYEQYF
TRBV30,NA,TRBJ2-2,TRBD2,TGTGCCTGGAGTCTGGGACTAGGCCACACCGGGGAGCTGTTTTTT,CAWSLGLGHTGELFF
TRBV18,NA,TRBJ2-3,NA,TGTGCCAGCTCACCACCGGGTAGGGGCCTAGATACGCAGTATTTT,CASSPPGRGLDTQYF
TRBV6-6,once,TRBJ2-1,NA,TGTGCCAGCAGCCCCGAGGTAGATGAGCAGTTCTTC,CASSPEVDEQFF
TRBV28,NA,TRBJ1-1,NA,TGTGCCAGCACCGTCGGCAGGGGCCTCGGTGAAGCTTTCTTT,CASTVGRGLGEAFF
TRBV5-6,few,TRBJ1-2,NA,TGTGCCAGCAGCTTGAGATGGGGCTCTTACACCTTC,CASSLRWGSYTF
TRBV7-2,NA,TRBJ2-1,TRBD2,TGTGCCAGCAGCTCCGGACGGGGGGGCGGGAATTGGGTGCGAAATGAGCAGTTCTTC,CASSSGRGGGNWVRNEQFF
TRBV5-1,NA,TRBJ2-7,NA,TGCGCCAGCAGCTTCGCTAGCTCCTACGAGCAGTACTTC,CASSFASSYEQYF
TRBV7-2,NA,TRBJ1-5,TRBD1,TGTGCCAGCAGCTTAACAATGGGACCGGGACAGGGCAATCAGCCCCAGCATTTT,CASSLTMGPGQGNQPQHF
TRBV18,NA,TRBJ1-5,NA,TGTGCCAGCTCACCCCGGGGGGGCATTTATAGCAATCAGCCCCAGCATTTT,CASSPRGGIYSNQPQHF
TRBV7-9,NA,TRBJ2-1,NA,TGTTCCAGCAGTCGAGCGGGTGCTAGCTCCTACAATGAGCAGTTCTTC,CSSSRAGASSYNEQFF
TRBV6-9,NA,TRBJ1-1,NA,TGTGCCAGCAGTTGGGACAAGATGAACACTGAAGCTTTCTTT,CASSWDKMNTEAFF
TRBV18,NA,TRBJ2-5,TRBD2,TGTGCCAGCTCACCCCAAGCTAGCGGGGGCCTAGGGGAGACCCAGTACTTC,CASSPQASGGLGETQYF
TRBV18,NA,TRBJ1-5,NA,TGTGCCAGCTCCCCGGGAGGGATGGGCAATCAGCCCCAGCATTTT,CASSPGGMGNQPQHF
TRBV28,NA,TRBJ1-2,NA,TGTGCCAGCCAGGACACGGTGAACTATGGCTACACCTTC,CASQDTVNYGYTF
TRBV5-4,NA,TRBJ2-5,NA,TGTGCCAGCAGCTTTTCGGTTGAAGTCGGCGGGTCGGAGACCCAGTACTTC,CASSFSVEVGGSETQYF
TRBV9,NA,TRBJ1-4,TRBD1,TGTGCCAGCAGCCAAGGGACAGACAATGAAAAACTGTTTTTT,CASSQGTDNEKLFF
TRBV6-1,NA,TRBJ1-4,TRBD1,TGTGCCAGCAGGGACGGGACAGGGGGATCCGAAAAACTGTTTTTT,CASRDGTGGSEKLFF
TRBV30,once,TRBJ2-3,NA,TGTGCCTGGAGCGCCCCGCCCTCTAGGAAAGATACGCAGTATTTT,CAWSAPPSRKDTQYF
TRBV7-3,NA,TRBJ2-7,NA,TGTGCCAGCAGCTTAAGAACTCTTGCATCGAAGCAGTACTTC,CASSLRTLASKQYF
TRBV5-1,once,TRBJ2-5,NA,TGCGCCAGCAGCTTGGGGACAGAAGAAGAGACCCAGTACTTC,CASSLGTEEETQYF
TRBV6-5,few,TRBJ1-4,TRBD1,TGTGCCAGCAGCCCGCGGACAGGGAGGCGTGAAAAACTGTTTTTT,CASSPRTGRREKLFF
TRBV28,NA,TRBJ1-2,TRBD1,TGTGCCAGCAGTTCGCCCCGGACAGGGGTAGGATATGGCTACACCTTC,CASSSPRTGVGYGYTF
TRBV5-4,NA,TRBJ2-5,TRBD2,TGTGCCAGCAGCGAGTATCTAGCGGGGTACCAAGAGACCCAGTACTTC,CASSEYLAGYQETQYF
TRBV2,NA,TRBJ1-5,NA,TGTGCCAGCAGATCAGACCCAGGACTTCAGCCCCAGCATTTT,CASRSDPGLQPQHF
TRBV7-2,NA,TRBJ2-7,NA,TGTGCCAGCAGCTTAGTGACAGGCTCCTACGAGCAGTACTTC,CASSLVTGSYEQYF
TRBV7-2,NA,TRBJ1-5,NA,TGTGCCAGCAGCTTAGGTCGGAATCAGCCCCAGCATTTT,CASSLGRNQPQHF
TRBV19,NA,TRBJ1-1,NA,TGTGCCAGTAGTATCCGTGGCTTGAACACTGAAGCTTTCTTT,CASSIRGLNTEAFF
TRBV4-2,NA,TRBJ1-3,NA,TGTGCCAGCAGCCAAGATCGAACCGGGTCTGGAAACACCATATATTTT,CASSQDRTGSGNTIYF
TRBV18,NA,TRBJ2-7,NA,TGTGCCAGCTCACCAACGTCCACCTACGAGCAGTACTTC,CASSPTSTYEQYF
TRBV9,few,TRBJ2-3,NA,TGTGCCAGCAGCCTAAGGAGGGAAAATACGCAGTATTTT,CASSLRRENTQYF
TRBV7-2,NA,TRBJ2-3,NA,TGTGCCAGCAGCCCCTTCACAGATACGCAGTATTTT,CASSPFTDTQYF
TRBV5-1,NA,TRBJ2-2,TRBD1,TGCGCCAGCAACACAGGGGGCTACACCGGGGAGCTGTTTTTT,CASNTGGYTGELFF
TRBV5-1,NA,TRBJ2-1,NA,TGCGCCAGCAGCTCTCAGGAGAGGGATGAGCAGTTCTTC,CASSSQERDEQFF
TRBV27,NA,TRBJ2-1,TRBD1,TGTGCCAGCAGTTTAGTTGTCGGACAGGGGGTTTTCTTC,CASSLVVGQGVFF
TRBV18,NA,TRBJ1-3,NA,TGTGCCAGCTCACCACCCACGGACAGTGGAAACACCATATATTTT,CASSPPTDSGNTIYF
TRBV10-2,NA,TRBJ1-6,NA,TGCGCCAGCAGTGAGTCTGCCGGACAGAATTCACCCCTCCACTTT,CASSESAGQNSPLHF
TRBV27,NA,TRBJ2-3,NA,TGTGCCAGCAGTTCCGGACAGAAATATACGCAGTATTTT,CASSSGQKYTQYF
TRBV19,NA,TRBJ2-3,TRBD1,TGTGCCAGTAGGGACAGGGGGTCGGCTAGCACAGATACGCAGTATTTT,CASRDRGSASTDTQYF
TRBV10-1,NA,TRBJ1-1,NA,TGCGCCAGCAGCGACAGGGAAGCTTTCTTT,CASSDREAFF
TRBV5-4,NA,TRBJ1-1,TRBD1,TGTGCCAGCAGCCGGACAGGGGATCTGAACACTGAAGCTTTCTTT,CASSRTGDLNTEAFF
TRBV18,few,TRBJ2-7,TRBD1,TGTGCCAGCTCACTAGAATCGAAGGGACAGGGGGAAGCGACCTTC,CASSLESKGQGEATF